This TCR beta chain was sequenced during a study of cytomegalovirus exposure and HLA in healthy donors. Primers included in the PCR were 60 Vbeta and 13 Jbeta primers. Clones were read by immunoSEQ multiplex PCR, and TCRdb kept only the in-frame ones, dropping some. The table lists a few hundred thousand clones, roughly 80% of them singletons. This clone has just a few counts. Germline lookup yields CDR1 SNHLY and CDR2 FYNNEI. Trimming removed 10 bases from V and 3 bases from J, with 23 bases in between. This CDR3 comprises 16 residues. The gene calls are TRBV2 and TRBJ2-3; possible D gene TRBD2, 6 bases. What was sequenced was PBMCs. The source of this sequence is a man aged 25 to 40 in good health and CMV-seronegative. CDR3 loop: CATETGDWPGTDTQYF. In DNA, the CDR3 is TGTGCCACCGAGACTGGGGACTGGCCGGGGACAGATACGCAGTATTTT.